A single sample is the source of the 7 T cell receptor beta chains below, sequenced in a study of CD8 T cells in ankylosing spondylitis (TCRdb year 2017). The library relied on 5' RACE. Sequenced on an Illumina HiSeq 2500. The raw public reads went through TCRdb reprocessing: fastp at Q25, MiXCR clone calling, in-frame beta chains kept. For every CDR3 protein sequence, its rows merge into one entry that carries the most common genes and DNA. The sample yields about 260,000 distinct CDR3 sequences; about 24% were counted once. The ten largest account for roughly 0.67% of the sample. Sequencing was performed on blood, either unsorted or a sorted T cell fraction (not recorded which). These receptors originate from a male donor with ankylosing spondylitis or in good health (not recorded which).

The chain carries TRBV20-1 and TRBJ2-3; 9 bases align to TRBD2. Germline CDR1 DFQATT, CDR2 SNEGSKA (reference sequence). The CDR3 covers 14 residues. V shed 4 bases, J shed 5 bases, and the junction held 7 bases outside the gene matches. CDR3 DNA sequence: TGCAGTGCTACAGGCGGGGGGGCCGAAGATACGCAGTATTTT. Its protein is CSATGGGAEDTQYF.

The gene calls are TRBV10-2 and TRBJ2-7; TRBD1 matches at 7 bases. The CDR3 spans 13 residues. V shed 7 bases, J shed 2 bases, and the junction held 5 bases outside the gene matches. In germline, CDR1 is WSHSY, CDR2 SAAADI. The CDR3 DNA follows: TGCGCCAGCACCGACAGGGTTGCCTACGAGCAGTACTTC. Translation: CASTDRVAYEQYF.

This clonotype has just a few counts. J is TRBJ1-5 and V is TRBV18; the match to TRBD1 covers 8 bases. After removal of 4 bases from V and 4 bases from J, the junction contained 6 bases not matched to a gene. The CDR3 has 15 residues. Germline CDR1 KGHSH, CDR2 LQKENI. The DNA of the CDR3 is TGTGCCAGCTCACAAACAGGGGGTTCTAATCAGCCCCAGCATTTT. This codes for CASSQTGGSNQPQHF.

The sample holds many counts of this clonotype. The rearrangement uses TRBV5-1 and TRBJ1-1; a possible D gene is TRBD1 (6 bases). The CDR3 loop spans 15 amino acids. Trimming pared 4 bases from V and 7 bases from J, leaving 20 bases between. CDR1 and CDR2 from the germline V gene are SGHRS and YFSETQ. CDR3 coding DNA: TGCGCCAGCAGCATGTTCCCAAAGGGGGTCGGTGAAGCTTTCTTT. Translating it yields CASSMFPKGVGEAFF.

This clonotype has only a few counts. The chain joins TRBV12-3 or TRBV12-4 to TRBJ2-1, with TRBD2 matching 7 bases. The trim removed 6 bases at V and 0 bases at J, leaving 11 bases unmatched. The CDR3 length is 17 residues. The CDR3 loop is CASSPDLAVSSYNEQFF. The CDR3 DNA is TGTGCCAGCAGCCCCGATCTAGCGGTAAGCTCCTACAATGAGCAGTTCTTC.

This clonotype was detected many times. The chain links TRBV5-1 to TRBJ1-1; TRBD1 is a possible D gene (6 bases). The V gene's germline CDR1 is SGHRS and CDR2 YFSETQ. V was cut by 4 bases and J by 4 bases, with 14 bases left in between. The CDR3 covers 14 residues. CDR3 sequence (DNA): TGCGCCAGCAGCGAGGGGGAACAGGGCACTGAAGCTTTCTTT. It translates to CASSEGEQGTEAFF.

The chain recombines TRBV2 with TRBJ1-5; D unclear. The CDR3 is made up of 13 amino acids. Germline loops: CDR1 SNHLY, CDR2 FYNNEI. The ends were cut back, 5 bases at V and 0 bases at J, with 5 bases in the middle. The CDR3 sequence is CASSWDSNQPQHF. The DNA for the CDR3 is TGTGCCAGCAGTTGGGATAGCAATCAGCCCCAGCATTTT.